A single sample is the source of the 29 T cell receptor beta chains below, sequenced in a study of blood T cell repertoires in COVID-19. The table came from immunoSEQ multiplex PCR; TCRdb's copy has only in-frame clones and leaves some out. The sample lists 85,000 to 130,000 clones, over 75% occurring once. Input material: peripheral blood. The receptors shown here come from a woman aged 55-69 years with acute or convalescent COVID-19.

The genes are TRBV18 and TRBJ1-3; tentatively, D is TRBD1 (6 bases). Trimming cost V 3 bases and J 7 bases, with 19 bases left between them. This CDR3 contains 16 residues. The germline V gene encodes CDR1 KGHSH and CDR2 LQKENI. As DNA, the CDR3 is TGTGCCAGCTCACCGACACAGGGCGATTCAATCAACACCATATATTTT. Translated: CASSPTQGDSINTIYF.

The rearrangement uses TRBV7-2 and TRBJ2-1; D remains unclear. Looked up from germline, CDR1 is SGHTA and CDR2 is FQGNSA. The CDR3 sequence is 12 residues long. V was shortened by 4 bases and J by 7 bases, with 8 bases between the two germline ends. CDR3 DNA sequence: TGTGCCAGCAGCTCCTTCGGGAATGAGCAGTTCTTC. Translation: CASSSFGNEQFF.

CDR3 nucleotides: TGTGCCAGCAGCCCCTCCAGGGGAAGAAGCGAAGCTTTCTTT. This sequence encodes CASSPSRGRSEAFF. The gene calls are TRBV7-9 and TRBJ1-1; tentatively, D is TRBD1 (6 bases). CDR3 length equals 14 residues. V shed 5 bases and J shed 8 bases, with 18 bases lying between them. The germline V gene has CDR1 SEHNR and CDR2 FQNEAQ (reference sequence).

The gene calls are TRBV19 and TRBJ2-7, with 11 bases that match TRBD2. CDR1 LNHDA and CDR2 SQIVND come from the germline V gene (reference sequence). This CDR3 contains 16 residues. The trim removed 5 bases at V and 6 bases at J, leaving 12 bases unmatched. The CDR3, as DNA: TGTGCCAGTAGTTCGCCGTTAGCGGGAGGGGATTCCGAGCAGTACTTC. It is translated as CASSSPLAGGDSEQYF.

This chain connects TRBV19 to TRBJ1-3, with 7 nucleotides matching TRBD1. CDR1 LNHDA and CDR2 SQIVND come from the germline V gene (reference sequence). Trimming cost V 5 bases and J 8 bases; bases outside gene matches: 12. The CDR3 runs to 15 residues. The CDR3 sequence: CASSLALTGLYTIYF. The CDR3 region has the DNA TGTGCCAGTAGTCTCGCCTTGACAGGGTTGTACACCATATATTTT.

This clone was recorded once. The chain joins TRBV9 to TRBJ2-6; 9 bases are shared with TRBD2. The germline CDR1 and CDR2 sequences are SGDLS and YYNGEE. V trimming: 0 bases; J trimming: 1 base; junction bases outside the gene matches: 11. This CDR3 comprises 20 residues. As DNA, the CDR3 is TGTGCCAGCAGCGTAGGGAGCGGGAGGACAGGCCCGTCTGGGGCCAACGTCCTGACTTTC. Protein product: CASSVGSGRTGPSGANVLTF.

V and J are TRBV2 and TRBJ1-1, with D perhaps TRBD1 (6 bases). Per germline, CDR1 SNHLY and CDR2 FYNNEI. The V gene lost 6 bases and the J gene lost 1 base, with 9 bases spanning the gap. CDR3 length: 13 amino acids. In DNA form, the CDR3 reads TGTGCCAGCAGGGACAGTCAGAACACTGAAGCTTTCTTT. It encodes CASRDSQNTEAFF.

This rearrangement joins TRBV3-1 (or the pseudogene TRBV3-2) to TRBJ2-7; 11 positions agree with TRBD2. Germline loops: CDR1 LGHDT, CDR2 YNNKEL (reference sequence). The V gene end was trimmed by 3 bases and the J gene end by 6 bases; junction bases not matched to a gene: 4. This CDR3 is built from 14 residues. The DNA of the CDR3 is TGTGCCAGCAGCCATAGCGGGAGGGGGGGCGAGCAGTACGTC. This encodes CASSHSGRGGEQYV.

This clone appeared once. The chain couples TRBV30 to TRBJ2-3; no firm D call. The CDR3 extends over 12 amino acids. CDR1 and CDR2 from the germline V gene are GTSNPN and SVGIG (reference sequence). Trimming removed 2 bases at V and 2 bases at J, with 5 bases between. This CDR3 reads CAWSSATDTQYF. CDR3 DNA sequence: TGTGCCTGGAGTAGCGCCACAGATACGCAGTATTTT. The full variable domain, in which reference TRBV30 and TRBJ2-3 provide the parts outside the CDR3, is SQTIHQWPATLVQPVGSPLSLECTVEGTSNPNLYWYRQAAGRGLQLLFYSVGIGQISSEVPQNLSASRPQDRQFILSSKKLLLSDSGFYLCAWSSATDTQYFGPGTRLTVL.

This clone has just one count. J is TRBJ1-5 and V is TRBV28; D uncertain. The CDR3 runs to 11 residues. Looked up from germline, CDR1 is MDHEN and CDR2 is SYDVKM. Trimming cost V 5 bases and J 4 bases, with 3 bases left between them. CDR3 coding DNA: TGTGCCAGCAGTCCGAATCAGCCCCAGCATTTT. The encoded protein is CASSPNQPQHF. Looking up the rest from reference TRBV28 and TRBJ1-5 gives the full variable domain: DVKVTQSSRYLVKRTGEKVFLECVQDMDHENMFWYRQDPGLGLRLIYFSYDVKMKEKGDIPEGYSVSREKKERFSLILESASTNQTSMYLCASSPNQPQHFGDGTRLSIL.

The chain links TRBV7-8 to TRBJ2-3, with D tentatively TRBD2 (6 bases). The ends were cut back, 8 bases at V and 4 bases at J, with 13 bases in the middle. CDR3 length: 13 residues. Germline V gene sequence: CDR1 SGHVS, CDR2 FQNEAQ. The DNA of the CDR3 is TGTGCCAGCCAAGGGAGGCCAGCAGATACGCAGTATTTT. This codes for CASQGRPADTQYF.

This sequence joins TRBV7-9 and TRBJ2-1, with 7 nucleotides matching TRBD2. The CDR3 is 17 amino acids. Unmatched junction bases numbered 11, after V lost 3 bases and J lost 3 bases. CDR1 is SEHNR and CDR2 is FQNEAQ in the germline V gene (reference sequence). The CDR3 reads CASSFLKRLANYNEQFF. CDR3 nucleotides: TGTGCCAGCAGCTTCCTCAAGAGACTAGCTAACTACAATGAGCAGTTCTTC.

The chain has TRBV7-9 and TRBJ1-4; 7 bases match TRBD1. CDR3 length: 14 amino acids. The V gene end was trimmed by 3 bases and the J gene end by 7 bases; junction bases not matched to a gene: 5. The V gene's germline CDR1 is SEHNR and CDR2 FQNEAQ (reference sequence). Written as DNA, the CDR3 is TGTGCCAGCAGCTTTACGAGACAGGGTGAAAAACTGTTTTTT. Encoded protein: CASSFTRQGEKLFF.

The CDR3 loop reads CASSLALQGLAFF. CDR3 in DNA: TGTGCCAGCAGCTTGGCCCTACAGGGGTTAGCTTTCTTT. The V gene is TRBV5-4, the J gene TRBJ1-1; 7 nucleotides match TRBD1. The ends lost 0 bases at V and 10 bases at J; junction bases unmatched: 6. Germline V gene data show CDR1 as SGHNT and CDR2 as YYREEE (reference sequence). CDR3 length: 13 residues.

Remarks on this clone: A read error may produce the germline difference seen at one junction end. The chain combines TRBV27 with TRBJ1-2; the D gene is possibly TRBD1 (5 bases). CDR1 and CDR2 (germline): MNHEY, SMNVEV (reference sequence). There are 13 residues in the CDR3. CDR3 protein: CASSLYPGMGTYF. DNA for the CDR3: TGTGCCAGCAGTTTATACCCAGGGATGGGAACCTACTTC.

V is TRBV9 and J is TRBJ1-4; no clear D gene. The CDR3 length is 13 residues. CDR1 and CDR2 from the germline V gene are SGDLS and YYNGEE. The V end lost 1 base, the J end lost 8 bases, and 9 bases lay between the germline ends. This CDR3 reads CASSVSEWEKLFF. In nucleotides, the CDR3 is TGTGCCAGCAGCGTATCCGAGTGGGAAAAACTGTTTTTT.

The chain carries TRBV27 and TRBJ2-1; 7 bases are shared with TRBD2. The germline CDR1 and CDR2 sequences are MNHEY and SMNVEV (reference sequence). The CDR3 has 18 amino acids. The V segment lost 5 bases and the J segment 0 bases; nucleotides outside the gene matches: 13. Here the CDR3 reads CASSNALLAPSSYNEQFF. As DNA, the CDR3 is TGTGCCAGCAGTAACGCCCTACTAGCGCCGAGCTCCTACAATGAGCAGTTCTTC.

The rearrangement links TRBV7-2 to TRBJ2-3, with TRBD2 matching 7 bases. The germline V gene encodes CDR1 SGHTA and CDR2 FQGNSA. With V trimmed by 6 bases and J by 0 bases, 3 bases remained unmatched. This CDR3 region has 14 residues. In nucleotides, the CDR3 is TGTGCCAGCAGTAGCGGGTTCAGCACAGATACGCAGTATTTT. This codes for CASSSGFSTDTQYF.

This chain uses TRBV7-9 with TRBJ1-2; 7 nucleotides line up with TRBD1. Trimming at V came to 3 bases and at J to 4 bases, leaving 17 bases not matched to a gene. The CDR3 contains 18 residues. Germline CDR1 is SEHNR and CDR2 is FQNEAQ (reference sequence). CDR3 region: CASSFLGRGQGSLYGYTF. The CDR3 coding sequence is TGTGCCAGCAGCTTCCTCGGAAGGGGGCAGGGTTCTCTCTATGGCTACACCTTC.

The rearrangement links TRBV10-3 to TRBJ2-7, with D possibly TRBD2 on 6 matching bases. The ends were cut back, 2 bases at V and 6 bases at J, with 11 bases in the middle. Germline V CDR1 and CDR2: ENHRY, SYGVKD. This CDR3 is built from 13 residues. For the CDR3, the DNA is TGTGCCATCAGTGAGCTGGGGGGATCCGAGCAGTACGTC. Translating it yields CAISELGGSEQYV.

This chain links TRBV2 with TRBJ1-5; no clear D. CDR3 length: 15 amino acids. From germline, CDR1 is SNHLY and CDR2 FYNNEI. V shed 1 base and J shed 0 bases, with 7 bases lying between them. CDR3 nucleotide sequence: TGTGCCAGCAGTGAAGGGACTCATAGCAATCAGCCCCAGCATTTT. This encodes CASSEGTHSNQPQHF.

The chain recombines TRBV9 with TRBJ2-1; 9 bases align to TRBD2. V shed 1 base, J shed 5 bases, and the junction held 7 bases outside the gene matches. Germline loops: CDR1 SGDLS, CDR2 YYNGEE. The CDR3 is 16 amino acids. The CDR3 nucleotides are TGTGCCAGCAGCGTACTTAGCGGGAGTGCCAACAATGAGCAGTTCTTC. This translates into CASSVLSGSANNEQFF. The full variable domain, in which reference TRBV9 and TRBJ2-1 provide the parts outside the CDR3, is DSGVTQTPKHLITATGQRVTLRCSPRSGDLSVYWYQQSLDQGLQFLIQYYNGEERAKGNILERFSAQQFPDLHSELNLSSLELGDSALYFCASSVLSGSANNEQFFGPGTRLTVL.

A few counts support this clone. This sequence joins TRBV5-1 and TRBJ1-2; 7 bases align to TRBD1. The trim removed 4 bases at V and 8 bases at J, leaving 14 bases unmatched. The CDR3 totals 15 residues. Per germline, CDR1 SGHRS and CDR2 YFSETQ. DNA of the CDR3: TGCGCCAGCAGCCAGTCAGCAGGGGGTTCGGACGGCTACACCTTC. It is translated as CASSQSAGGSDGYTF. The full variable domain, completed using reference TRBV5-1 and TRBJ1-2, is KAGVTQTPRYLIKTRGQQVTLSCSPISGHRSVSWYQQTPGQGLQFLFEYFSETQRNKGNFPGRFSGRQFSNSRSEMNVSTLELGDSALYLCASSQSAGGSDGYTFGSGTRLTVV.

The chain joins TRBV21-1 to TRBJ1-6; TRBD1 is the table's D call, not checked against the DNA. TRBV21-1 is flagged as a pseudogene. The CDR3 sequence is 16 residues long. The DNA of the CDR3 is TGTGCCAGCAGCAAATTTACGGGACAGGCGAGGCTAAGGGGCCACTTT. Its protein is CASSKFTGQARLRGHF.

The genes are TRBV2 and TRBJ2-1, with D unclear. Germline V gene sequence: CDR1 SNHLY, CDR2 FYNNEI. The CDR3 length is 12 residues. Trimming pared 2 bases from V and 9 bases from J, leaving 8 bases between. CDR3 sequence: CASSEILSEQFF. The CDR3 DNA is TGTGCCAGCAGTGAAATTCTAAGTGAGCAGTTCTTC.

V usage is TRBV19 and J usage is TRBJ1-1; 8 nucleotides match TRBD1. The CDR3 is 14 residues long. The V gene end was trimmed by 6 bases and the J gene end by 1 base; junction bases not matched to a gene: 4. CDR1 is LNHDA and CDR2 is SQIVND in the germline V gene (reference sequence). CDR3 coding DNA: TGTGCCAGTAGCTGGACAGGGAGGAACACTGAAGCTTTCTTT. Its protein product is CASSWTGRNTEAFF.

The chain uses TRBV5-4 and TRBJ2-2; a weak D match, TRBD2 (6 bases). The CDR3 loop spans 14 amino acids. Germline V gives CDR1 SGHNT, CDR2 YYREEE (reference sequence). V was pared by 8 bases and J by 0 bases, with 11 bases between. CDR3 loop: CASQRETNTGELFF. For the CDR3, the DNA is TGTGCCAGTCAACGGGAGACGAACACCGGGGAGCTGTTTTTT.

This chain uses TRBV15 with TRBJ1-5; D gene uncertain. The V gene lost 0 bases and the J gene lost 7 bases, with 13 bases spanning the gap. This CDR3 is 15 amino acids long. Germline assignment: CDR1 LNHNV and CDR2 YYDKDF (reference sequence). The CDR3 DNA reads TGTGCCACCAGCAGAGATCTGACACGAGGGCAGCCCCAGCATTTT. Translation: CATSRDLTRGQPQHF. The full variable domain, in which reference TRBV15 and TRBJ1-5 provide the parts outside the CDR3, is DAMVIQNPRYQVTQFGKPVTLSCSQTLNHNVMYWYQQKSSQAPKLLFHYYDKDFNNEADTPDNFQSRRPNTSFCFLDIRSPGLGDTAMYLCATSRDLTRGQPQHFGDGTRLSIL.

This rearrangement joins TRBV7-2 to TRBJ2-5; 7 bases are a match to TRBD1. CDR1 and CDR2 (germline): SGHTA, FQGNSA. This CDR3 has 17 amino acids. J lost 3 bases, V lost 5 bases, and 15 bases had no gene match. CDR3 DNA sequence: TGTGCCAGCAGCGACCGTCTTAGACAGGGTCGGGAAGAGACCCAGTACTTC. Amino acid sequence: CASSDRLRQGREETQYF.